This T cell receptor (beta chain) came from a study of blood T cell repertoires in COVID-19. Looking at the study overall: The United States, Italy and Spain supplied acute and convalescent COVID-19 samples. PBMCs, B-cell-depleted T cells, or T cells were the source of the cDNA or gDNA that made up the material.

Authors' processing steps: Amplification of reference gene primers was used by the study to estimate nucleated cell counts. Sequencing used immunoSEQ multiplex PCR; TCRdb keeps in-frame clones, though not all of them. V, J and clone size derive from that table, while D and trimming were established from the DNA sequence. The data show roughly 350,000 clones, 92% seen once. Participants had their cohort set by participant-reported clinical history. This clone was seen repeatedly, ten times or more. Sample: PBMCs or T cells enriched from blood (not recorded which). The TCR was taken from a woman aged 25-40 years who had recovered from COVID-19.

The CDR3 here is CASSARRLAGEGSEQYF. The CDR3 DNA sequence: TGTGCCAGCAGTGCTCGGAGACTAGCGGGAGAGGGTTCCGAGCAGTACTTC. V is TRBV6-1 and J is TRBJ2-7; 12 nucleotides align to TRBD2. Germline lookup yields CDR1 MNHNS and CDR2 SASEGT. This CDR3 region has 17 residues. Trimming cost V 4 bases and J 6 bases; bases outside gene matches: 13.